This T cell receptor beta chain was captured in a study of beta chain features in type 1 diabetes. Sequenced material consisted of expressed TCRB transcripts (all of the isolated RNA was reverse transcribed). Method: immunoSEQ multiplex PCR; TCRdb's copy keeps in-frame clones and lacks some. The table records nearly 700,000 clones, about an eighth of them present only once. V dropped 5 bases and J dropped 0 bases, with 8 bases sitting between them. The CDR3 has 14 residues. Germline loops: CDR1 MNHEY, CDR2 SMNVEV (reference sequence). General study points: People with Type 1 diabetes carried modestly yet significantly shorter TCRB CDR3s in all four CD4+ subsets. More deletions and fewer insertions at VDJ junctions were seen in type 1 diabetes patients.

This clone has only a few counts. What it binds is not known. Additional DNA sequences in this sample encode the identical CDR3. Specimen: naive CD4+ T cells from blood. V is TRBV27 and J is TRBJ1-5; D gene ambiguous. The TCR comes from a man in his late teens or twenties with type 1 diabetes. CDR3 sequence: CASSRTGSNQPQHF. Here the CDR3 DNA reads TGTGCCAGCAGTCGTACGGGTAGCAATCAGCCCCAGCATTTT.